A single T cell receptor beta chain is shown here with its context. Its target is unknown. These data are taken from a study of T cell clones after liver transplantation. Whole-study findings and limits: A larger donor-reactive than third-party decline suggested partial antigen-specific deletion. These preliminary findings come from unstandardized post-transplant sampling times.

Only in-frame clones appear in the TCRdb table, and some are missing; sequencing was by immunoSEQ multiplex PCR. The repertoire holds 75,000 to 95,000 clones, with around 80% as singletons. V was cut by 10 bases and J by 1 base, with 14 bases left in between. CDR1 and CDR2 (germline): LNHDA, SQIVND (reference sequence). The CDR3 consists of 14 residues. This TCR was sampled from a human patient who received a liver transplant. The T cells may come from the graft donor. Sequencing was performed on CD4+ T cells from blood, taken less than 50 months after liver transplant. The gene calls are TRBV19 and TRBJ1-3, with D hard to call. For the CDR3, the DNA is TGTGCCACTCTATCATATGGGTCTGGAAACACCATATATTTT. Amino acids: CATLSYGSGNTIYF.